The TCR beta chain described here comes from a study of molecular identifiers for immune sequencing clone quantification. There are a few counts of this clonotype. TCRdb reprocessed the PCR reads via MiXCR and lists one record per CDR3 protein. Here the sample spans some 580,000 distinct CDR3 sequences, around 25% being singletons. The sequencing input was naive CD8+ T cells from blood, with Jurkat cell RNA spiked in. As to subset: FACS-sorted CD8+CD4-CCR7+CD45RA+ naive T cells. The clonotype originates from a human donor in good health. Some libraries in this study had Jurkat cell RNA spiked in.

CDR3 nucleotides: TGCGCCAGCAGCCAGCCCTTCGGGGGGGCCGGGGATGAGCAGTTCTTC. Translating gives CASSQPFGGAGDEQFF. V is TRBV4-1 and J is TRBJ2-1; 8 bases line up with TRBD2. CDR1 MGHRA and CDR2 YSYEKL come from the germline V gene. V gave up 3 bases and J gave up 8 bases; unmatched junction bases: 12. The CDR3 covers 16 residues.